This T cell receptor (beta chain) was identified in a study of blood T cell repertoires in COVID-19. Whole-study context: Nucleic acid was either cDNA or gDNA, and it came from T cells, B-cell-depleted T cells, or PBMCs.

The V end lost 0 bases, the J end lost 8 bases, and 11 bases lay between the germline ends. Germline CDR1 is SGHRS and CDR2 is YFSETQ. The CDR3 contains 13 residues. Profiling relied on immunoSEQ multiplex PCR, and the TCRdb table lists in-frame clones only, not all of them. The repertoire holds about 130,000 clones, with roughly 80% as singletons. Self-reported history from a screening survey and questionnaire set each donor's cohort. Two consecutive negative NP/OP PCR tests, clearance, or resolved symptoms defined Cohort 3 recovery. The chain is built from TRBV5-1 and TRBJ1-2; no firm D call. Specimen: PBMCs or T cells enriched from blood (not recorded which). The source is a man aged 50-60 years who had recovered from COVID-19. The CDR3 loop is CASSLERAGGYTF. Here the CDR3 DNA reads TGCGCCAGCAGCTTGGAGCGGGCGGGAGGCTACACCTTC.